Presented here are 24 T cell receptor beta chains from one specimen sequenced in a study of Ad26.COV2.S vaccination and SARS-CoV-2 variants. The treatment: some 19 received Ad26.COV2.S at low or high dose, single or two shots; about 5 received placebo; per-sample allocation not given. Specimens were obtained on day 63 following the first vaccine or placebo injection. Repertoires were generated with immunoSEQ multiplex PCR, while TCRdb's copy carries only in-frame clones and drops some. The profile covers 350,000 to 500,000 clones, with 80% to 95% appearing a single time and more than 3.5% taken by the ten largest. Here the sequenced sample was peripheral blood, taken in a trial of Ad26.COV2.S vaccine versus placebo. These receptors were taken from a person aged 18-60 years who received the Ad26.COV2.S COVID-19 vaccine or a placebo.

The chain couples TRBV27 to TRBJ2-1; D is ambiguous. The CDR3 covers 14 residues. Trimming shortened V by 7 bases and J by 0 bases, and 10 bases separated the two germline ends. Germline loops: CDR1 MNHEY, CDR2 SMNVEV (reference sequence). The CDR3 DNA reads TGTGCCAGCACCTACAAGAGCTCCTACAATGAGCAGTTCTTC. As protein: CASTYKSSYNEQFF.

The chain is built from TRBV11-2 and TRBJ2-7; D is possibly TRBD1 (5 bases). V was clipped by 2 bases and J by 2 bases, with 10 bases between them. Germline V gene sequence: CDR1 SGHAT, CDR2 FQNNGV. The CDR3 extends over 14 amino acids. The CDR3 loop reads CASSLSGFTYEQYF. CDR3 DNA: TGTGCCAGCAGCTTATCAGGGTTCACCTACGAGCAGTACTTC.

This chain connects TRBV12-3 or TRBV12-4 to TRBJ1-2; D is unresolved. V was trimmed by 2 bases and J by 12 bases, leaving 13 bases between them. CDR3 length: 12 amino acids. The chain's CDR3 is CASSLMEGSHTF. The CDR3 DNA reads TGTGCCAGCAGTTTAATGGAGGGCAGTCACACCTTC.

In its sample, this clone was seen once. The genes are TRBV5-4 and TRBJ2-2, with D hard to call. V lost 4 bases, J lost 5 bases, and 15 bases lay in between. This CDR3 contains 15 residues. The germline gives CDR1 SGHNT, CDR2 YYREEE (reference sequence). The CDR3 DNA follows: TGTGCCAGCAGCAACCCCGGGTTTCAAACCGGGGAGCTGTTTTTT. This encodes CASSNPGFQTGELFF.

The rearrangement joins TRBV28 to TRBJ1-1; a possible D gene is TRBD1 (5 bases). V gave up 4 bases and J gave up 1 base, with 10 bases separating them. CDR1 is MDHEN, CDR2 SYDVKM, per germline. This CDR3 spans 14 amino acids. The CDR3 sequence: CASSWGGGNTEAFF. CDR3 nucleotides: TGTGCCAGCAGTTGGGGGGGAGGGAACACTGAAGCTTTCTTT.

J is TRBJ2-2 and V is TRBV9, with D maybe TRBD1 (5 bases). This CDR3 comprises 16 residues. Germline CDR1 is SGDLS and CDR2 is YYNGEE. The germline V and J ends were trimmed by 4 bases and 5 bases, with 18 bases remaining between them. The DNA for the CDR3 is TGTGCCAGCAGCCCCCGTTACTCCAGGGAAACCGGGGAGCTGTTTTTT. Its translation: CASSPRYSRETGELFF. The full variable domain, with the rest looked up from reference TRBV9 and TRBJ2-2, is DSGVTQTPKHLITATGQRVTLRCSPRSGDLSVYWYQQSLDQGLQFLIQYYNGEERAKGNILERFSAQQFPDLHSELNLSSLELGDSALYFCASSPRYSRETGELFFGEGSRLTVL.

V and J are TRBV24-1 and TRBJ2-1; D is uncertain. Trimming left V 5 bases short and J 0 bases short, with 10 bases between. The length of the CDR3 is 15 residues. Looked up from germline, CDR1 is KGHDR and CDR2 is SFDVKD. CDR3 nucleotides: TGTGCCACCAGTGGCATCCAAGCCTCCTACAATGAGCAGTTCTTC. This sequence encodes CATSGIQASYNEQFF.

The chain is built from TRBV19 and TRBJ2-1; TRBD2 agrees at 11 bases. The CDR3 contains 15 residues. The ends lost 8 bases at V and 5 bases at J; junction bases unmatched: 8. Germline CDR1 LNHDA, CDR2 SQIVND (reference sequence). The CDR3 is CASAQEGLADNEQFF. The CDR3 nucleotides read TGTGCCAGTGCCCAAGAGGGACTAGCGGACAATGAGCAGTTCTTC.

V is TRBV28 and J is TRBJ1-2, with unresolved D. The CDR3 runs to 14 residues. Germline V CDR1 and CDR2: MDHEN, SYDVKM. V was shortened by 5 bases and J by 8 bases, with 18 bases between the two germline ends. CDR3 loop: CASSTPGPSKGYTF. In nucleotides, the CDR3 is TGTGCCAGCAGTACCCCCGGGCCCAGCAAGGGCTACACCTTC.

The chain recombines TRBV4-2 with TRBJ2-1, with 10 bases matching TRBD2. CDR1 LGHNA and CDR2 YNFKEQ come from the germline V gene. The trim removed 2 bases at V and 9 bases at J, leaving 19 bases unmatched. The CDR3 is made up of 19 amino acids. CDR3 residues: CASSQYHVLTAGGRGEQFF. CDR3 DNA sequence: TGTGCCAGCAGCCAATATCATGTTCTAACAGCGGGAGGGCGCGGTGAGCAGTTCTTC.

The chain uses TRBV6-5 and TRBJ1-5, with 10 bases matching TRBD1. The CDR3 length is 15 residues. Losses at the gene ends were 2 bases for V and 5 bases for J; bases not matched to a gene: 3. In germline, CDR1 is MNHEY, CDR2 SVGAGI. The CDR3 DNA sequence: TGTGCCAGCAGTTACGGACAGGGGGTAGATCAGCCCCAGCATTTT. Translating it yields CASSYGQGVDQPQHF.

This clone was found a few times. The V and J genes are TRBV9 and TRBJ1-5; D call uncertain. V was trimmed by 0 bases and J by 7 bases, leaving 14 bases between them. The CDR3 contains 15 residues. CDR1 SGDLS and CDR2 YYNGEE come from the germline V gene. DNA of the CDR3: TGTGCCAGCAGCGTAGATTCTCACCATGGGCAGCCCCAGCATTTT. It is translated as CASSVDSHHGQPQHF.

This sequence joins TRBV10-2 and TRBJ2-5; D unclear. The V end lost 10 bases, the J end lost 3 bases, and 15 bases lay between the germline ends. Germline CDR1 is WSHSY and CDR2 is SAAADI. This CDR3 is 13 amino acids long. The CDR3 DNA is TGCGCCACCTCAAAGCCGGGTGAAGAGACCCAGTACTTC. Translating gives CATSKPGEETQYF.

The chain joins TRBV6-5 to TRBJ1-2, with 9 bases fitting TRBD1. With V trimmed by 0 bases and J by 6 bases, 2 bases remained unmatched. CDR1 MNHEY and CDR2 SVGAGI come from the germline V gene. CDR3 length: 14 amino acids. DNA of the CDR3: TGTGCCAGCAGTTACTCTACAGGGGGCAATGGCTACACCTTC. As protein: CASSYSTGGNGYTF.

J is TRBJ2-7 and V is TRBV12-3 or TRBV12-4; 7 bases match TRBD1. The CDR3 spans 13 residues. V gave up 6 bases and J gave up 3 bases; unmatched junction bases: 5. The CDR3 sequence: CASSWAGGYEQYF. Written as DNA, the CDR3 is TGTGCCAGCAGCTGGGCAGGGGGCTACGAGCAGTACTTC.

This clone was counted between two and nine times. The CDR3 spells CASSAAGLAGPIFEQQYF. For the CDR3, the DNA is TGCGCCAGCAGCGCGGCGGGACTAGCGGGACCCATCTTTGAACAGCAGTACTTC. This chain links TRBV4-1 with TRBJ2-7, with 13 bases aligning to TRBD2. V gave up 5 bases and J gave up 8 bases; unmatched junction bases: 18. Germline assignment: CDR1 MGHRA and CDR2 YSYEKL. This CDR3 has 18 amino acids.

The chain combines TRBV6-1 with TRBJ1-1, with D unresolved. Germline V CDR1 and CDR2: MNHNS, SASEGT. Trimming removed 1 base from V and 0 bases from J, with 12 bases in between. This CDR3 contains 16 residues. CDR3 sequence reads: CASSEDPPGLNTEAFF. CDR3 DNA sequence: TGTGCCAGCAGTGAAGATCCGCCGGGCCTGAACACTGAAGCTTTCTTT.

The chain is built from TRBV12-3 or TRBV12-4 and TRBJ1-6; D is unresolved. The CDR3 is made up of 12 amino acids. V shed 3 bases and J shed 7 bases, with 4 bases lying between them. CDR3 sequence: CASSLGNSPLHF. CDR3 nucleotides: TGTGCCAGCAGTTTGGGGAATTCACCCCTCCACTTT.

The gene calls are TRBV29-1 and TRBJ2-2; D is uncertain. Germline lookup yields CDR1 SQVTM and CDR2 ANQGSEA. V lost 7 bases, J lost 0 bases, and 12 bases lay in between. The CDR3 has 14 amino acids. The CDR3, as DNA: TGCAGCGCCCTCCTAGGGTCGAACACCGGGGAGCTGTTTTTT. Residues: CSALLGSNTGELFF.

The CDR3 DNA sequence: TGTGCCAGCAGTTCTGGACAGGGTGGTCCCCTCCACTTT. This gives the protein CASSSGQGGPLHF. The chain joins TRBV12-3 or TRBV12-4 to TRBJ1-6; 8 nucleotides line up with TRBD1. V lost 4 bases, J lost 13 bases, and 6 bases stayed unmatched. The CDR3 has 13 amino acids.

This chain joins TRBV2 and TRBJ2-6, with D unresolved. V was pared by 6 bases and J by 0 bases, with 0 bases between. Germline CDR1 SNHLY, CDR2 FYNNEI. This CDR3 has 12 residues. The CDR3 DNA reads TGTGCCAGCAGCTCTGGGGCCAACGTCCTGACTTTC. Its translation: CASSSGANVLTF. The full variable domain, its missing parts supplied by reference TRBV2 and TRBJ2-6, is EPEVTQTPSHQVTQMGQEVILRCVPISNHLYFYWYRQILGQKVEFLVSFYNNEISEKSEIFDDQFSVERPDGSNFTLKIRSTKLEDSAMYFCASSSGANVLTFGAGSRLTVL.

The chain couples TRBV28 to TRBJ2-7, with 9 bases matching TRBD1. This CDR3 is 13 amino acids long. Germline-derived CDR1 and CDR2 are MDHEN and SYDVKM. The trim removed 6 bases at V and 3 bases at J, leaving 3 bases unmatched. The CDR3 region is CASRRQGGYEQYF. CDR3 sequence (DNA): TGTGCCAGCAGGCGACAGGGGGGCTACGAGCAGTACTTC.

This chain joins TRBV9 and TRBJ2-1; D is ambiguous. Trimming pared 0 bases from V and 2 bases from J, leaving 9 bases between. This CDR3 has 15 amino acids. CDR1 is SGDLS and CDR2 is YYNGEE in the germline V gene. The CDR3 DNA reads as TGTGCCAGCAGCGTAGACCCAGCTACCTACAATGAGCAGTTCTTC. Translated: CASSVDPATYNEQFF. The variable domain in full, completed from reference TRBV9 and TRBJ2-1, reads DSGVTQTPKHLITATGQRVTLRCSPRSGDLSVYWYQQSLDQGLQFLIQYYNGEERAKGNILERFSAQQFPDLHSELNLSSLELGDSALYFCASSVDPATYNEQFFGPGTRLTVL.

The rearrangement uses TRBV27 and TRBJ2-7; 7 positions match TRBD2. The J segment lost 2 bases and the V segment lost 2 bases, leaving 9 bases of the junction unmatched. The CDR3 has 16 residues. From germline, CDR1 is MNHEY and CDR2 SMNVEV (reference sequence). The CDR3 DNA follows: TGTGCCAGCAGTTTACTAGGGGCTAGCGGCCCCTACGAGCAGTACTTC. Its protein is CASSLLGASGPYEQYF.